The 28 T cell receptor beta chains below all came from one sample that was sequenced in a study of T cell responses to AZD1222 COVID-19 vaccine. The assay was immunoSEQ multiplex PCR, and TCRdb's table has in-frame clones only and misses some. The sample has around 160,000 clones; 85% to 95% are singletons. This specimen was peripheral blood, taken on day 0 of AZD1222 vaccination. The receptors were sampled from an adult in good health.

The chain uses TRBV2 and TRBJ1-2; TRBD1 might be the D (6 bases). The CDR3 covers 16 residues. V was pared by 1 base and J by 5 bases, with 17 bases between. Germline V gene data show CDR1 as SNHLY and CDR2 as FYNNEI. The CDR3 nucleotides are TGTGCCAGCAGTGAAGAAGTGGGGGCGTCTTGGTATGGCTACACCTTC. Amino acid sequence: CASSEEVGASWYGYTF.

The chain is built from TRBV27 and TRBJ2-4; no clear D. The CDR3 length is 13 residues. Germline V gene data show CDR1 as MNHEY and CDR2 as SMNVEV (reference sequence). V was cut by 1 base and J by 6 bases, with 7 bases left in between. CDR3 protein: CASSLFGRNIQYF. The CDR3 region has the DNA TGTGCCAGCAGTTTATTTGGAAGAAACATTCAGTACTTC.

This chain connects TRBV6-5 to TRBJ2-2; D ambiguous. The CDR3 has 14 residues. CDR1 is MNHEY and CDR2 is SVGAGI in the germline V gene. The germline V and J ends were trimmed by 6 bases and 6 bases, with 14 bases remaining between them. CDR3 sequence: CASSRVLGAGELFF. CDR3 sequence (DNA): TGTGCCAGCAGCCGGGTCCTTGGGGCCGGGGAGCTGTTTTTT.

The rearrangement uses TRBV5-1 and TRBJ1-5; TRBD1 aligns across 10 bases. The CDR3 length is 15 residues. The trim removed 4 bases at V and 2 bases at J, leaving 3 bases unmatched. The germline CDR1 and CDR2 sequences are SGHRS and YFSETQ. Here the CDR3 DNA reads TGCGCCAGCAGCCAGACAGGGGGCGGCAATCAGCCCCAGCATTTT. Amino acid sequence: CASSQTGGGNQPQHF.

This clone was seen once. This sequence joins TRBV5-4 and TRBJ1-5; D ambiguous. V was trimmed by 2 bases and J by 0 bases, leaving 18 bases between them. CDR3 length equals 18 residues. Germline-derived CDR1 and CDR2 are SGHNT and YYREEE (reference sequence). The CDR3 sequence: CASSFREAGLYSNQPQHF. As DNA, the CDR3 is TGTGCCAGCAGCTTCCGGGAGGCAGGCCTTTATAGCAATCAGCCCCAGCATTTT.

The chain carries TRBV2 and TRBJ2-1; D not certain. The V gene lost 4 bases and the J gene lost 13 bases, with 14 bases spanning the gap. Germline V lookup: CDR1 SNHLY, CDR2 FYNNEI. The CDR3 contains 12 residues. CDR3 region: CASSGGSSLQFF. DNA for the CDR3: TGTGCCAGCAGTGGCGGCAGCTCACTTCAGTTCTTC.

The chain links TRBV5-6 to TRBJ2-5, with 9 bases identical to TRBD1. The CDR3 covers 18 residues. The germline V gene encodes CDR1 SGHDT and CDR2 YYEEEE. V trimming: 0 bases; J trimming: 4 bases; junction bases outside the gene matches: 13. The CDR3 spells CASSLVPTGGISGETQYF. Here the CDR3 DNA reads TGTGCCAGCAGCTTGGTGCCGACAGGGGGTATCTCGGGAGAGACCCAGTACTTC.

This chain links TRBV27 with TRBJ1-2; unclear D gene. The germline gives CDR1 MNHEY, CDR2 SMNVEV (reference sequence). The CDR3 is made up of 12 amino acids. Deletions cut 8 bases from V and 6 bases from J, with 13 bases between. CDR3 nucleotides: TGTGCCAGCTCGGGCGTTCCTGATGGCTACACCTTC. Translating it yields CASSGVPDGYTF.

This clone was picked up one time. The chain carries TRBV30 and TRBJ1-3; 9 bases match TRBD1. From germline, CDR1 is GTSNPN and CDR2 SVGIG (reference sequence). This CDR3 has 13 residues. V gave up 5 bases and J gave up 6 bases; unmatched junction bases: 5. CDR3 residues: CAWGQGLSNTIYF. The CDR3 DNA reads TGTGCCTGGGGACAGGGGTTGTCAAACACCATATATTTT.

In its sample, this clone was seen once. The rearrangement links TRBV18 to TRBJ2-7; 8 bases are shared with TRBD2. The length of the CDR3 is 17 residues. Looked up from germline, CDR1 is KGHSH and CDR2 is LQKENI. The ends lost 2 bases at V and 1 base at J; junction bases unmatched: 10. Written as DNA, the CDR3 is TGTGCCAGCTCACCAGTTTCGAACGGGAGGGCGTCCTACGAGCAGTACTTC. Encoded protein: CASSPVSNGRASYEQYF.

CDR3 residues: CASSEAGRYEQYF. The CDR3 DNA reads as TGTGCCAGCAGTGAAGCGGGCAGGTACGAGCAGTACTTC. The chain combines TRBV25-1 with TRBJ2-7, with a weak D call TRBD2 (5 bases). The CDR3 loop spans 13 amino acids. Between the trimmed V and J ends, which lost 2 bases and 4 bases, there was a span of 9 bases. Germline values: CDR1 MGHDK, CDR2 SYGVNS.

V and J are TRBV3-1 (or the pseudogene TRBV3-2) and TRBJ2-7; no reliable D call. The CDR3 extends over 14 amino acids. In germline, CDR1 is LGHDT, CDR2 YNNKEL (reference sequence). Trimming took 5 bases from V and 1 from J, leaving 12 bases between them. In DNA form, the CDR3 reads TGTGCCAGCAGCTTTGGACGCCAGTCCTACGAGCAGTACTTC. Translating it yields CASSFGRQSYEQYF.

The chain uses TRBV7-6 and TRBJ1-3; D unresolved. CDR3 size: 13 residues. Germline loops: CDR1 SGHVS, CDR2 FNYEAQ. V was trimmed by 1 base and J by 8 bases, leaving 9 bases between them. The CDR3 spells CASSLEPLDTIYF. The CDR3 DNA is TGTGCCAGCAGCTTAGAACCTTTGGACACCATATATTTT.

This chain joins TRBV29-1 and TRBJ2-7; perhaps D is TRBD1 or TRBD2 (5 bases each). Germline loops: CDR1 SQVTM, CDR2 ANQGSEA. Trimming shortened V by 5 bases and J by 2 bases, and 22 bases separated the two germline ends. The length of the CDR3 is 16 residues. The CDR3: CSVHSSSGTRAYEQYF. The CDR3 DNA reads TGCAGCGTTCACTCCTCTTCCGGGACCCGAGCCTACGAGCAGTACTTC.

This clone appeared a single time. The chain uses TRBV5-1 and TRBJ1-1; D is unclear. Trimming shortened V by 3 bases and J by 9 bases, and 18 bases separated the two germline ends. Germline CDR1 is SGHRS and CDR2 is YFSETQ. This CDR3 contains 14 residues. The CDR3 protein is CASSSPDGREQAFF. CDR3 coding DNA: TGCGCCAGCAGCTCCCCAGACGGGAGAGAGCAAGCTTTCTTT.

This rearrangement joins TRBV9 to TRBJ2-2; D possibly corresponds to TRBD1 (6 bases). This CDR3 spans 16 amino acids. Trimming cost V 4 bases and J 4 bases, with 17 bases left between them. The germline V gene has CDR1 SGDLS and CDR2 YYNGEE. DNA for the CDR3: TGTGCCAGCAGCCCTACAGGGTCCCTGGGCACCGGGGAGCTGTTTTTT. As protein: CASSPTGSLGTGELFF.

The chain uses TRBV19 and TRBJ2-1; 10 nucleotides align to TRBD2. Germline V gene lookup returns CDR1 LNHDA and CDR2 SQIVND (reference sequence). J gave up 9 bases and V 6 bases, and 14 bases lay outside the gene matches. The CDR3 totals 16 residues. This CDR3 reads CASRIQGLATRGEQFF. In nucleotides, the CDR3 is TGTGCCAGTAGAATACAGGGACTAGCGACAAGGGGTGAGCAGTTCTTC.

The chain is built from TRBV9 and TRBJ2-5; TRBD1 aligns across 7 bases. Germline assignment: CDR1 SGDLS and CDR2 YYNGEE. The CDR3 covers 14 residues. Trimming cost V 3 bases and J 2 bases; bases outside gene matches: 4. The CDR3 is CASSAGTAQETQYF. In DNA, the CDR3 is TGTGCCAGCAGCGCCGGGACAGCGCAAGAGACCCAGTACTTC.

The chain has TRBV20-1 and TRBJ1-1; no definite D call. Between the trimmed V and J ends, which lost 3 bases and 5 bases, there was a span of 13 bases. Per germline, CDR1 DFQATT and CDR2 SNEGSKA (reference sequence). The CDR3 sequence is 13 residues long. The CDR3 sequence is CSASIGRRTEAFF. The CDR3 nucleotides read TGCAGTGCTAGTATAGGGAGGCGGACTGAAGCTTTCTTT.

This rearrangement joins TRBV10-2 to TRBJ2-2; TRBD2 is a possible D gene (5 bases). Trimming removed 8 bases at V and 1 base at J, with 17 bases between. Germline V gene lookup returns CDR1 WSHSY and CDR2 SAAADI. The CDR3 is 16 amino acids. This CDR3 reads CASADPGTLNTGELFF. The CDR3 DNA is TGCGCCAGCGCTGATCCGGGAACCTTGAACACCGGGGAGCTGTTTTTT.

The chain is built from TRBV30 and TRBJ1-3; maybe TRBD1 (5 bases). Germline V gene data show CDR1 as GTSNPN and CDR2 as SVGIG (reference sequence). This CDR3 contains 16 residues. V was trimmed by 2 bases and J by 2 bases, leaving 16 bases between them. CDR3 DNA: TGTGCCTGGAGTAAACTCCTTGGGGGAACTGGAAACACCATATATTTT. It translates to CAWSKLLGGTGNTIYF.

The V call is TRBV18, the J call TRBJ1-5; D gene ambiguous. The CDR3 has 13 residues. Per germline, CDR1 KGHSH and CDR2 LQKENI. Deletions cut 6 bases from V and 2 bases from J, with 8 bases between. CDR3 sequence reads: CASSDNGNQPQHF. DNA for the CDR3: TGTGCCAGCTCCGACAATGGCAATCAGCCCCAGCATTTT.

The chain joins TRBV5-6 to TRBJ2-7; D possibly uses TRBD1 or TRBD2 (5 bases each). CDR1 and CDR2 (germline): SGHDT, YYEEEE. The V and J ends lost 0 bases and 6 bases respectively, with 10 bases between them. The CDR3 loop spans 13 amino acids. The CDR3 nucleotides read TGTGCCAGCAGCTTGGGGGACCTAGCCGAGCAGTACTTC. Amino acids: CASSLGDLAEQYF. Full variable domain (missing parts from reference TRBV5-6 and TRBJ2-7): DAGVTQSPTHLIKTRGQQVTLRCSPKSGHDTVSWYQQALGQGPQFIFQYYEEEERQRGNFPDRFSGHQFPNYSSELNVNALLLGDSALYLCASSLGDLAEQYFGPGTRLTVT.

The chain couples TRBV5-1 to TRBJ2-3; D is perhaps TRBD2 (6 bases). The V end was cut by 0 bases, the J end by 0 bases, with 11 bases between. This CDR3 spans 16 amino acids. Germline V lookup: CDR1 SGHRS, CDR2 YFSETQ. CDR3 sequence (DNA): TGCGCCAGCAGCTTGGCCCGGGACTCAAGCACAGATACGCAGTATTTT. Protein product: CASSLARDSSTDTQYF.

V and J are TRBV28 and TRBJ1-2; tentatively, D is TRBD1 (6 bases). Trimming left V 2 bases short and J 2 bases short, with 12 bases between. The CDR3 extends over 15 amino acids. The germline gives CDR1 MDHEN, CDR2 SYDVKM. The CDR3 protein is CASSLQGPSNYGYTF. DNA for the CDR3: TGTGCCAGCAGTTTACAGGGGCCGTCAAACTATGGCTACACCTTC.

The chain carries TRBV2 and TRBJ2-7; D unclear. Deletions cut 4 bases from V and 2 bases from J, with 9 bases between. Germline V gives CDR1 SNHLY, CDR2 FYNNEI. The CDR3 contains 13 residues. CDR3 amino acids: CASSGPGTYEQYF. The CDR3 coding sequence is TGTGCCAGCAGTGGTCCTGGGACCTACGAGCAGTACTTC. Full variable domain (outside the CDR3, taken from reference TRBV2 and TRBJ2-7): EPEVTQTPSHQVTQMGQEVILRCVPISNHLYFYWYRQILGQKVEFLVSFYNNEISEKSEIFDDQFSVERPDGSNFTLKIRSTKLEDSAMYFCASSGPGTYEQYFGPGTRLTVT.

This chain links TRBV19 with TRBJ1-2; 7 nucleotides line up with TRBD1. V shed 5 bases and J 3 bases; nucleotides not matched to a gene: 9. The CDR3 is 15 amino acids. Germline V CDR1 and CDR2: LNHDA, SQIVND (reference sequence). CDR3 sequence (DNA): TGTGCCAGTAGTTCTCTGTCGACAGGGTACTATGGCTACACCTTC. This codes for CASSSLSTGYYGYTF.

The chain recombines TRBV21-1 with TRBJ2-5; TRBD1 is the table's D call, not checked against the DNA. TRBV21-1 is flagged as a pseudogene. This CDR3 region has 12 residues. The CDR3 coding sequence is TGTGCCAGCAGCCCATTCCAGAAGACCCAGTACTTC. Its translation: CASSPFQKTQYF.